This paragraph reports one TCR beta chain. Antigen specificity is unknown. Primers used in a second PCR of roughly 7 to 12 cycles were a sample-barcoded 5' primer and a J-beta primer mix. A 12-random-nucleotide template-switch adaptor tagged each cDNA molecule. TCRdb recomputed calls from the 5' RACE reads with MiXCR, one row per CDR3 protein. The table shows about 1 million distinct CDR3 sequences, with 40% to 45% occurring only once. This sample was taken from a study of blood T cells in healthy people across ages. Overall study findings and caveats: There were more naive CD4+ cells and higher diversity in long-lived donors than in aged donors.

Ranging in age from about 6 to 100, the donors were healthy Caucasian individuals from Russia. Germline CDR1 DFQATT, CDR2 SNEGSKA (reference sequence). The CDR3 runs 16 residues. Trimming removed 0 bases at V and 7 bases at J, with 16 bases between. This receptor was taken from a woman aged 55-75 years in good health. The J gene is TRBJ1-6, the V gene TRBV20-1, with D hard to call. What was sequenced was blood. The CDR3 loop reads CSARDPTKGKNSPLHF. The CDR3 DNA sequence: TGCAGTGCTAGAGACCCTACTAAGGGAAAGAATTCACCCCTCCACTTT.